One and the same sample provided the 3 T cell receptor beta chains below, sequenced in a study of CD8 T cells in ankylosing spondylitis. Using its own MiXCR run on the 5' RACE reads, TCRdb lists one record per CDR3 protein. Among about 130,000 distinct CDR3 sequences listed, roughly 10% were seen once. The sample comprised blood, either unsorted or a sorted T cell fraction (not recorded which). These receptors came from a female donor with ankylosing spondylitis or in good health (not recorded which).

A few counts support this clonotype. The V gene is TRBV12-3 or TRBV12-4, the J gene TRBJ1-6; 9 bases are a match to TRBD1. CDR3 length: 14 amino acids. V shed 5 bases and J 9 bases; nucleotides not matched to a gene: 5. The CDR3 bases are TGTGCCAGCAGTCAGGGACAGGGTGGTTCACCCCTCCACTTT. Its protein is CASSQGQGGSPLHF.

There are many counts of this clonotype. The rearrangement links TRBV29-1 to TRBJ1-1; D uncertain. The germline gives CDR1 SQVTM, CDR2 ANQGSEA. CDR3 length: 8 residues. Trimming removed 1 base at V and 10 bases at J, with 1 base between. CDR3 nucleotides: TGCAGCGTTGAAGGAGCTTTCTTT. Translating it yields CSVEGAFF.

A few counts support this clonotype. This chain connects TRBV11-3 to TRBJ2-7; D unresolved. Germline CDR1 reads SGHNT; CDR2 reads YENEEA. The V and J ends lost 3 bases and 3 bases respectively, with 9 bases between them. The CDR3 is made up of 13 amino acids. The DNA of the CDR3 is TGTGCCAGCAGCTTCTCGGCAGGCTACGAGCAGTACTTC. This sequence encodes CASSFSAGYEQYF.